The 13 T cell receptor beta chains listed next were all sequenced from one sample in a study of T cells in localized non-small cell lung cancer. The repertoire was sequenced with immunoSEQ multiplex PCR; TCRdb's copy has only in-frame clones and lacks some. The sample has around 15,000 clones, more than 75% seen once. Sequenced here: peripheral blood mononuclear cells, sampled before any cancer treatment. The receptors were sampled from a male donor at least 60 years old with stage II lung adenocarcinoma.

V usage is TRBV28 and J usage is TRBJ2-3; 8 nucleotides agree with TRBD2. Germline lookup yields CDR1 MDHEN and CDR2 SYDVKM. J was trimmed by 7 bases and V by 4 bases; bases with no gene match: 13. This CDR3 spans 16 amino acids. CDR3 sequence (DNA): TGTGCCAGCAGTTCCCGTCTGAAAGGCGGGGGGTATACGCAGTATTTT. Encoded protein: CASSSRLKGGGYTQYF. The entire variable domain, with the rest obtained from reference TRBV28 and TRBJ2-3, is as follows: DVKVTQSSRYLVKRTGEKVFLECVQDMDHENMFWYRQDPGLGLRLIYFSYDVKMKEKGDIPEGYSVSREKKERFSLILESASTNQTSMYLCASSSRLKGGGYTQYFGPGTRLTVL.

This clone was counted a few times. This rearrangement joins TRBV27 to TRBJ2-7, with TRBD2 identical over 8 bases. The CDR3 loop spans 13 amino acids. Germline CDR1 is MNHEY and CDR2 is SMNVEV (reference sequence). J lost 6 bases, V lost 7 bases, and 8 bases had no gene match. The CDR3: CASNKAGAAEQYF. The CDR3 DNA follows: TGTGCCAGCAACAAAGCGGGAGCCGCCGAGCAGTACTTC.

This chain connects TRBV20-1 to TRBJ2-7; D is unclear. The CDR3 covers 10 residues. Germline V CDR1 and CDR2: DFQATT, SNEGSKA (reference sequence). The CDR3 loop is CSPVRGEQYF. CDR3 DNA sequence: TGCAGCCCCGTCCGAGGCGAGCAGTACTTC.

CDR3 sequence: CATSRGTMNTEAFF. CDR3 sequence (DNA): TGTGCCACCAGCAGAGGCACGATGAACACTGAAGCTTTCTTT. The V gene is TRBV15, the J gene TRBJ1-1; no clear D gene. The CDR3 extends over 14 amino acids. CDR1 LNHNV and CDR2 YYDKDF come from the germline V gene (reference sequence). V was trimmed by 1 base and J by 0 bases, leaving 6 bases between them. The complete variable domain, with remaining parts taken from reference TRBV15 and TRBJ1-1, reads DAMVIQNPRYQVTQFGKPVTLSCSQTLNHNVMYWYQQKSSQAPKLLFHYYDKDFNNEADTPDNFQSRRPNTSFCFLDIRSPGLGDTAMYLCATSRGTMNTEAFFGQGTRLTVV.

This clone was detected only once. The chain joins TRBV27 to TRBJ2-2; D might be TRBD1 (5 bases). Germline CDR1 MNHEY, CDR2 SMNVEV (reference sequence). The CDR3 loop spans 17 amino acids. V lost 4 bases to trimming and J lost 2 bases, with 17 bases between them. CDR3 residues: CASSSLRQTYNTGELFF. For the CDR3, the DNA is TGTGCCAGCAGTTCCCTTAGACAGACCTACAACACCGGGGAGCTGTTTTTT.

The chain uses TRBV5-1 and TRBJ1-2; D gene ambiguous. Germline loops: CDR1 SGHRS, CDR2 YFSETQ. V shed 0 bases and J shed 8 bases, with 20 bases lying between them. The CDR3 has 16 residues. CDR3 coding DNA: TGCGCCAGCAGCTTGGGAGACACTCTCCGCTATAGAGGCTACACCTTC. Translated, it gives CASSLGDTLRYRGYTF.

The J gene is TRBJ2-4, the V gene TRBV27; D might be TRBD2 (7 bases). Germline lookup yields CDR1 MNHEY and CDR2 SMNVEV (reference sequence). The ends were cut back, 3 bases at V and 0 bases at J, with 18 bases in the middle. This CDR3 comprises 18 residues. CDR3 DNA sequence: TGTGCCAGCAGTTTCTCGGGCAGGGGACTACTAGCCAAAAACATTCAGTACTTC. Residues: CASSFSGRGLLAKNIQYF.

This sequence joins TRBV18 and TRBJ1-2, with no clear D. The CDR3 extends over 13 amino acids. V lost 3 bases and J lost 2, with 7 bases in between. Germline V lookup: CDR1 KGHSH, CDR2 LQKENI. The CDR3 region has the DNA TGTGCCAGCTCACCGGGAGAGAACTATGGCTACACCTTC. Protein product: CASSPGENYGYTF.

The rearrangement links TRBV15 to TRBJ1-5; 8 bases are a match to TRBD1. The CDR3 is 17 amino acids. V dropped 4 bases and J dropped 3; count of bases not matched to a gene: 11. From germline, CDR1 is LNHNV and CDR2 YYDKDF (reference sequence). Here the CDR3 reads CATSKTGTGAINQPQHF. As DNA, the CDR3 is TGTGCCACCAGCAAGACCGGGACAGGCGCAATCAATCAGCCCCAGCATTTT.

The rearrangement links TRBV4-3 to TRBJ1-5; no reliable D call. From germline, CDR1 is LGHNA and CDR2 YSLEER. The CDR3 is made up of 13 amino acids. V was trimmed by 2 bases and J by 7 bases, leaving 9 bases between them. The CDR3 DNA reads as TGCGCCAGCAGCCAAAGTCAAGGGCAGCCCCAGCATTTT. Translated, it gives CASSQSQGQPQHF.

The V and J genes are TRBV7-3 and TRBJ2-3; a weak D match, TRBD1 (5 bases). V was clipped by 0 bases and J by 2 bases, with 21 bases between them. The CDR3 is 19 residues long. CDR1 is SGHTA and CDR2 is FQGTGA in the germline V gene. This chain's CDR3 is CASSLTHPRGREYTDTQYF. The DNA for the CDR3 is TGTGCCAGCAGCTTAACCCACCCTAGGGGCAGGGAATACACAGATACGCAGTATTTT. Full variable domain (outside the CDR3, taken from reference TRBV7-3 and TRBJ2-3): GAGVSQTPSNKVTEKGKYVELRCDPISGHTALYWYRQSLGQGPEFLIYFQGTGAADDSGLPNDRFFAVRPEGSVSTLKIQRTERGDSAVYLCASSLTHPRGREYTDTQYFGPGTRLTVL.

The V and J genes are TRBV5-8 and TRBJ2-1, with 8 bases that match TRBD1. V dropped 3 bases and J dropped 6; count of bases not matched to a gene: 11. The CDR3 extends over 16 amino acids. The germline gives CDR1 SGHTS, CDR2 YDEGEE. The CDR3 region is CASSSYGTGGSNEQFF. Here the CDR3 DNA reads TGTGCCAGCAGCTCCTACGGGACAGGTGGGAGCAATGAGCAGTTCTTC.

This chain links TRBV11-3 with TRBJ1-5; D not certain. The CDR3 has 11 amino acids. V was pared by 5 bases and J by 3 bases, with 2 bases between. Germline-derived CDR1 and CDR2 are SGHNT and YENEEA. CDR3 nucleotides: TGTGCCAGCAGCCCCAATCAGCCCCAGCATTTT. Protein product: CASSPNQPQHF.